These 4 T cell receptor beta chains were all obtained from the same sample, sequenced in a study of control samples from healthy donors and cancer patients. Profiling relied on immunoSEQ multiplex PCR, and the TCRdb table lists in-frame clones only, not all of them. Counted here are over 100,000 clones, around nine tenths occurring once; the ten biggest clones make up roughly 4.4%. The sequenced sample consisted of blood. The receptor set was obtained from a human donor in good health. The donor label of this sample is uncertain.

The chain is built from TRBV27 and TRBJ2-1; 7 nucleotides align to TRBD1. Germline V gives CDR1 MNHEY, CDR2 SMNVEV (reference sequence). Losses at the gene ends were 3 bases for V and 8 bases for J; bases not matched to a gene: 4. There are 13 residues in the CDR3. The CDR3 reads CASSFFDRDEQFF. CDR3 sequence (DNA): TGTGCCAGCAGTTTCTTCGACAGGGATGAGCAGTTCTTC.

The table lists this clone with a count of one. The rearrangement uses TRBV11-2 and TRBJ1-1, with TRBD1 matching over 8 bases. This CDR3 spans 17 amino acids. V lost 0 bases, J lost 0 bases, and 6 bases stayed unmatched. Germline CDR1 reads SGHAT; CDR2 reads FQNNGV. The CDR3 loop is CASSLDRGQVMNTEAFF. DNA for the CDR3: TGTGCCAGCAGCTTAGATAGGGGACAGGTAATGAACACTGAAGCTTTCTTT.

CDR3 protein: CASSSAAPAQDNSPLHF. The CDR3 nucleotides read TGTGCCAGCAGTTCTGCGGCCCCGGCGCAGGATAATTCACCCCTCCACTTT. The rearrangement joins TRBV28 to TRBJ1-6; D gene uncertain. Trimming stripped 4 bases from V and 5 bases from J, with 18 bases between. CDR3 length: 17 amino acids. CDR1 is MDHEN and CDR2 is SYDVKM in the germline V gene.

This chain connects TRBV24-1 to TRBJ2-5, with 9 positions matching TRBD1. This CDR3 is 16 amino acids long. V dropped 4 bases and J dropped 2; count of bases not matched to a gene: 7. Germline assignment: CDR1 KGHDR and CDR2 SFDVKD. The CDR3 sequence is CATSDAGTGRQETQYF. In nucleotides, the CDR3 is TGTGCCACCAGTGACGCAGGGACAGGGAGACAAGAGACCCAGTACTTC.